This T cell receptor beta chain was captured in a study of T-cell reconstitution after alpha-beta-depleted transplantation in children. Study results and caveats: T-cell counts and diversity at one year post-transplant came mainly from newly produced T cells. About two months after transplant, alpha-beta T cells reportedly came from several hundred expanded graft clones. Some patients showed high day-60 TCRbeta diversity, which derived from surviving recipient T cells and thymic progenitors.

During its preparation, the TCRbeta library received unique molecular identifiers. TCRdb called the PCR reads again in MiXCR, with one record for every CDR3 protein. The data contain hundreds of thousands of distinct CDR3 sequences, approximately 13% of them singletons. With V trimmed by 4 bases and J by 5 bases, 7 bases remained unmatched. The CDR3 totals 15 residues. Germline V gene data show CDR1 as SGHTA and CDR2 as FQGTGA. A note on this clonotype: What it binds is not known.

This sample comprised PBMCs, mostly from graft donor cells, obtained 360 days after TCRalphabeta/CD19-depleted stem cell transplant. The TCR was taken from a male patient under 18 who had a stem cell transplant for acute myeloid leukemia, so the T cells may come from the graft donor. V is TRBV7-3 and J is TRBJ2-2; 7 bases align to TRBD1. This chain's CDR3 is CASSSRTTGTGELFF. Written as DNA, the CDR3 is TGTGCCAGCAGCTCCAGAACGACAGGGACCGGGGAGCTGTTTTTT.